This T cell receptor (beta chain) comes out of a study of T-cell memory formation after mild COVID-19. It was 5'RACE with constant-segment primers that produced the TCR alpha and TCR beta cDNA libraries, which carried sample barcodes and UMIs. From the 5' RACE reads, TCRdb called clonotypes with MiXCR, one entry per CDR3 protein. The data hold 500,000 to 600,000 distinct CDR3 sequences, with around 17% observed a single time. On this clonotype: Its antigen is not known.

Whole-study results and caveats: CD4+ clones that contracted lay mainly in CM and EM; CD8+ ones lay in EMRA.

The V and J ends lost 2 bases and 5 bases, in that order; junction bases with no gene match: 7. The CDR3 has 15 residues. Germline CDR1 and CDR2: SGHRS and YFSETQ. Sequencing input: PBMCs or a T cell subset sorted from them (not recorded which). The sequence derives from an adult woman who had mild COVID-19 (a few samples of this study predate the infection). Cell type and time point are not known. The rearrangement uses TRBV5-1 and TRBJ2-1, with TRBD1 matching 7 bases. CDR3 nucleotide sequence: TGCGCCAGCAGCTTTCTTCAAGGGGGCCACAATGAGCAGTTCTTC. Translation gives CASSFLQGGHNEQFF.